The 26 T cell receptor beta chains reported below all come from one sample, sequenced in a study of blood T cell repertoires in COVID-19. TCRdb keeps only in-frame clones here, not all; method: immunoSEQ multiplex PCR. The sample lists tens of thousands of clones, roughly three quarters occurring once. Specimen: peripheral blood. These receptors all come from a human donor in a cohort sampled during active COVID-19.

The chain links TRBV18 to TRBJ1-1; TRBD1 might be the D (6 bases). This CDR3 spans 16 amino acids. Germline V CDR1 and CDR2: KGHSH, LQKENI. Trimming removed 0 bases at V and 1 base at J, with 12 bases between. CDR3 loop: CASSPPGGQRNTEAFF. The DNA for the CDR3 is TGTGCCAGCTCACCACCCGGAGGACAGAGGAACACTGAAGCTTTCTTT. The full variable domain, its missing parts supplied by reference TRBV18 and TRBJ1-1, is NAGVMQNPRHLVRRRGQEARLRCSPMKGHSHVYWYRQLPEEGLKFMVYLQKENIIDESGMPKERFSAEFPKEGPSILRIQQVVRGDSAAYFCASSPPGGQRNTEAFFGQGTRLTVV.

The V gene is TRBV10-3, the J gene TRBJ2-1; 9 nucleotides agree with TRBD1. V was pared by 2 bases and J by 7 bases, with 9 bases of the junction left unmatched. The CDR3 is 16 residues long. Germline loops: CDR1 ENHRY, CDR2 SYGVKD. CDR3 sequence reads: CAISEPGTGLWNEQFF. The CDR3 DNA reads TGTGCCATCAGTGAGCCGGGGACAGGGTTGTGGAATGAGCAGTTCTTC.

In its sample, this clone was seen a few times. This sequence joins TRBV5-1 and TRBJ1-6, with D possibly being TRBD1 (6 bases). The CDR3 has 16 residues. The V and J ends lost 4 bases and 9 bases respectively, with 20 bases between them. The germline V gene encodes CDR1 SGHRS and CDR2 YFSETQ. The CDR3 region is CASSPGSGQTFSPLHF. CDR3 bases: TGCGCCAGCAGCCCAGGCTCGGGACAAACTTTTTCACCCCTCCACTTT.

The chain recombines TRBV28 with TRBJ1-1; no reliable D call. Germline CDR1 and CDR2: MDHEN and SYDVKM. Deletions cut 7 bases from V and 6 bases from J, with 18 bases between. This CDR3 contains 14 residues. The CDR3 DNA sequence: TGTGCCAGCAATCTTACCCCAAGGGAGGCTGAAGCTTTCTTT. This gives the protein CASNLTPREAEAFF. Full variable domain (remainder filled in from reference TRBV28 and TRBJ1-1): DVKVTQSSRYLVKRTGEKVFLECVQDMDHENMFWYRQDPGLGLRLIYFSYDVKMKEKGDIPEGYSVSREKKERFSLILESASTNQTSMYLCASNLTPREAEAFFGQGTRLTVV.

The rearrangement joins TRBV5-1 to TRBJ2-3, with 11 bases lining up with TRBD2. V lost 5 bases to trimming and J lost 2 bases; unmatched junction nucleotides: 4. Germline V gene data show CDR1 as SGHRS and CDR2 as YFSETQ. The CDR3 length is 15 residues. CDR3 DNA sequence: TGCGCCAGCAGGGGGACTAGCGGATCCACAGATACGCAGTATTTT. Protein: CASRGTSGSTDTQYF.

CDR3 bases: TGTGCCAGCAGCCGCTTAGCGGGATCTGACACAGATACGCAGTATTTT. Encoded protein: CASSRLAGSDTDTQYF. The genes are TRBV7-8 and TRBJ2-3; 8 nucleotides match TRBD2. Germline V gene data show CDR1 as SGHVS and CDR2 as FQNEAQ. The CDR3 is 16 amino acids. V dropped 5 bases and J dropped 2; count of bases not matched to a gene: 9.

The CDR3 region has the DNA TGTGCCAGCAGTCGACAGGAAGCCTACGAGCAGTACGTC. Translated: CASSRQEAYEQYV. The chain combines TRBV2 with TRBJ2-7; tentative D call: TRBD1 (6 bases). The CDR3 extends over 13 amino acids. The V and J ends lost 5 bases and 2 bases respectively, with 10 bases between them. CDR1 is SNHLY and CDR2 is FYNNEI in the germline V gene.

This clone was observed a single time. This chain connects TRBV7-8 to TRBJ2-1, with 9 bases matching TRBD2. V was clipped by 6 bases and J by 7 bases; unmatched bases: 7. This CDR3 is 14 amino acids long. CDR1 SGHVS and CDR2 FQNEAQ come from the germline V gene. The CDR3 spells CASSQRGAKNEQFF. The CDR3 DNA follows: TGTGCCAGCAGTCAGCGGGGGGCGAAGAATGAGCAGTTCTTC.

V usage is TRBV6-2 or TRBV6-3 and J usage is TRBJ1-2; TRBD1 matches at 12 bases. The V gene end was trimmed by 5 bases and the J gene end by 8 bases; junction bases not matched to a gene: 9. Germline loops: CDR1 MNHEY, CDR2 SVGEGT. The CDR3 length is 15 residues. The CDR3 here is CASSQDGGTGGGYTF. CDR3 DNA: TGTGCCAGCAGTCAGGACGGCGGGACAGGGGGCGGCTACACCTTC.

The chain employs TRBV6-5 and TRBJ1-6; 8 bases agree with TRBD1. The trim removed 10 bases at V and 9 bases at J, leaving 8 bases unmatched. CDR1 is MNHEY, CDR2 SVGAGI, per germline. The CDR3 spans 13 residues. The CDR3 coding sequence is TGTGCCATTCGGACAGGGATACGTTCACCCCTCCACTTT. Protein: CAIRTGIRSPLHF.

The chain couples TRBV6-5 to TRBJ1-1, with a tentative D call TRBD1 (6 bases). V lost 5 bases to trimming and J lost 0 bases, with 13 bases between them. From germline, CDR1 is MNHEY and CDR2 SVGAGI. The CDR3 is made up of 15 amino acids. The chain's CDR3 is CASSRPQGMNTEAFF. The CDR3 coding sequence is TGTGCCAGCAGTAGACCACAGGGCATGAACACTGAAGCTTTCTTT.

The chain joins TRBV7-9 to TRBJ2-1, with a possible D match to TRBD1 (6 bases). Germline CDR1 is SEHNR and CDR2 is FQNEAQ (reference sequence). This CDR3 has 14 residues. V was clipped by 3 bases and J by 9 bases, with 15 bases between them. The CDR3 is CASSLNREEGEQFF. CDR3 DNA: TGTGCCAGCAGCTTGAACAGGGAAGAAGGTGAGCAGTTCTTC.

The chain couples TRBV11-3 to TRBJ2-1; weak D call: TRBD2 (6 bases). This CDR3 has 20 amino acids. Trimming took 4 bases from V and 0 from J, leaving 25 bases between them. Germline lookup yields CDR1 SGHNT and CDR2 YENEEA. The CDR3 sequence: CASSSRLGLSGQSSYNEQFF. In DNA form, the CDR3 reads TGTGCCAGCAGCTCCCGTTTAGGACTTAGCGGCCAAAGCTCCTACAATGAGCAGTTCTTC.

The rearrangement links TRBV2 to TRBJ2-7, with TRBD1 matching 8 bases. V trimming: 6 bases; J trimming: 1 base; junction bases outside the gene matches: 11. CDR1 is SNHLY and CDR2 is FYNNEI in the germline V gene. CDR3 size: 16 residues. The CDR3 DNA is TGTGCCAGCAGCGTCCGCCGGACAGGGCAGTCCTACGAGCAGTACTTC. Translating it yields CASSVRRTGQSYEQYF.

In the case of this clone: One junction end disagrees with the germline gene, perhaps due to a read error. This chain connects TRBV5-4 to TRBJ2-6; D unresolved. The CDR3 is made up of 13 amino acids. Germline CDR1 and CDR2: SGHNT and YYREEE (reference sequence). CDR3 DNA sequence: TGTGCCAGCAGCTTACCTGGCGCCAACGTCCTGACTTTC. Protein sequence: CASSLPGANVLTF.

This clone was seen only once. The chain joins TRBV18 to TRBJ1-1, with D perhaps TRBD1 (5 bases). In germline, CDR1 is KGHSH, CDR2 LQKENI. The CDR3 is 14 residues long. V was clipped by 3 bases and J by 6 bases, with 14 bases between them. The CDR3 DNA follows: TGTGCCAGCTCACCGGTTACTACAGGCGCTGAAGCTTTCTTT. It yields the protein CASSPVTTGAEAFF.

J is TRBJ2-5 and V is TRBV5-1, with 14 nucleotides matching TRBD2. V was pared by 1 base and J by 2 bases, with 13 bases of the junction left unmatched. CDR1 is SGHRS and CDR2 is YFSETQ in the germline V gene. The CDR3 is 20 amino acids. CDR3 sequence reads: CASSLTGLAGGPKLQETQYF. CDR3 nucleotides: TGCGCCAGCAGCTTGACAGGACTAGCGGGGGGCCCCAAACTGCAAGAGACCCAGTACTTC.

The V and J genes are TRBV3-1 (or the pseudogene TRBV3-2) and TRBJ2-2, with D maybe TRBD1 (6 bases). CDR3 length equals 16 residues. V lost 1 base, J lost 0 bases, and 9 bases lay in between. Per germline, CDR1 LGHDT and CDR2 YNNKEL (reference sequence). The CDR3 loop is CASSQGGTPNTGELFF. CDR3 in DNA: TGTGCCAGCAGCCAAGGGGGGACACCGAACACCGGGGAGCTGTTTTTT.

The chain recombines TRBV7-2 with TRBJ2-7; 8 positions agree with TRBD2. Germline V CDR1 and CDR2: SGHTA, FQGNSA. The V and J ends lost 2 bases and 0 bases, in that order; junction bases with no gene match: 3. The CDR3 loop spans 15 amino acids. In DNA, the CDR3 is TGTGCCAGCAGCTTAAGACTAGCGTCCTCCTACGAGCAGTACTTC. Translating it yields CASSLRLASSYEQYF.

The CDR3 protein is CASSEIFRAGSAGELFF. CDR3 nucleotides: TGTGCCAGCAGTGAAATTTTTCGGGCCGGGAGTGCCGGGGAGCTGTTTTTT. This chain uses TRBV6-1 with TRBJ2-2; perhaps TRBD2 as D (6 bases). This CDR3 has 17 amino acids. Trimming cost V 2 bases and J 6 bases, with 19 bases left between them. Germline CDR1 reads MNHNS; CDR2 reads SASEGT.

This clone was recorded a few times. The chain combines TRBV6-4 with TRBJ2-3, with 11 bases identical to TRBD1. Germline lookup yields CDR1 MRHNA and CDR2 SNTAGT. After removal of 6 bases from V and 5 bases from J, the junction contained 4 bases not matched to a gene. The CDR3 sequence is 14 residues long. Written as DNA, the CDR3 is TGTGCCAGCAGAGCCGGGACAGGGGGAGATACGCAGTATTTT. Amino acids: CASRAGTGGDTQYF.

A single count supports this clone. The chain joins TRBV2 to TRBJ1-5, with TRBD1 matching over 8 bases. V shed 6 bases and J 7 bases; nucleotides not matched to a gene: 5. The V gene's germline CDR1 is SNHLY and CDR2 FYNNEI. The CDR3 has 13 residues. The CDR3 DNA reads TGTGCCAGCAGCGACAGGGGTGGGCAGCCCCAGCATTTT. Protein: CASSDRGGQPQHF.

The chain's CDR3 is CASTREHDNEQFF. The CDR3 region has the DNA TGTGCCAGCACACGGGAGCACGACAATGAGCAGTTCTTC. The chain combines TRBV2 with TRBJ2-1; the D gene is possibly TRBD2 (6 bases). Trimming pared 7 bases from V and 5 bases from J, leaving 12 bases between. This CDR3 is 13 amino acids long. CDR1 is SNHLY and CDR2 is FYNNEI in the germline V gene.

A single count supports this clone. The chain joins TRBV28 to TRBJ2-7; D uncertain. Germline V gene lookup returns CDR1 MDHEN and CDR2 SYDVKM. The CDR3 totals 15 residues. V shed 4 bases and J shed 0 bases, with 13 bases lying between them. The CDR3 nucleotides are TGTGCCAGCAGTTACACACAGTTGACCTCCTACGAGCAGTACTTC. Protein sequence: CASSYTQLTSYEQYF. Variable domain in full (rest from reference TRBV28 and TRBJ2-7): DVKVTQSSRYLVKRTGEKVFLECVQDMDHENMFWYRQDPGLGLRLIYFSYDVKMKEKGDIPEGYSVSREKKERFSLILESASTNQTSMYLCASSYTQLTSYEQYFGPGTRLTVT.

The gene calls are TRBV29-1 and TRBJ2-7; D is perhaps TRBD1 (7 bases). Trimming took off 5 bases at V and 7 bases at J, with 18 bases between the two ends. Per the germline V gene, CDR1 is SQVTM and CDR2 is ANQGSEA. The CDR3 consists of 13 residues. DNA of the CDR3: TGCAGCGTTAAGGAGGGGGCGGCGGGGGAGCAGTACGTC. Translating it yields CSVKEGAAGEQYV.

The chain is built from TRBV19 and TRBJ2-5; no clear D. CDR3 size: 13 residues. Between the trimmed V and J ends, which lost 3 bases and 0 bases, there was a span of 5 bases. Germline lookup yields CDR1 LNHDA and CDR2 SQIVND (reference sequence). Here the CDR3 reads CASSMAHQETQYF. CDR3 nucleotides: TGTGCCAGTAGTATGGCCCACCAAGAGACCCAGTACTTC.